The text below deals with one TCR beta chain. What it recognizes is unknown. This CDR3 is built from 15 residues. The V gene's germline CDR1 is SEHNR and CDR2 FQNEAQ (reference sequence). Trimming removed 1 base from V and 7 bases from J, with 16 bases in between. This sample is drawn from a study of early stage breast cancer tumors. At the level of the study: ER+/PR+/HER2- status applied to about 70% of the 16 invasive breast tumors.

Some clones are missing from TCRdb's copy, which holds only in-frame ones; the method was immunoSEQ multiplex PCR. Altogether fewer than 30,000 clones are present, roughly three fifths being singletons, with the ten largest covering around 8%. Study-level results: Bulk DNA sequencing of unsorted cells missed chain pairing and markers. Blood repertoires resembled normal breast more than tumor.

This TCR was recovered from a person aged 50-59 years with breast cancer. This chain connects TRBV7-9 to TRBJ1-1; D is perhaps TRBD1 (5 bases). The sequenced sample was breast tumor tissue. CDR3 coding DNA: TGTGCCAGCAGCTTAGACGGCGGGGGTGTGGATGAAGCTTTCTTT. This gives the protein CASSLDGGGVDEAFF.